The T cell receptor beta chain under discussion was sequenced for a study of Graves' ophthalmopathy and Graves' hyperthyroidism. Study-wide findings and caveats: Most thyroid clonotypes with frequency above 0.001 were detected in blood too.

Only newly diagnosed hyperthyroidism patients aged 18 to 65, with under 2 months' duration, were enrolled. On this clonotype itself: Antigen: not known.

Transcripts of RNA were the source for amplifying TCR beta CDR3 regions. The workflow started with a first-round RT-PCR run with HTBI primers and then moved on to a second-round multiplex PCR. TCRdb called the multiplex PCR reads again in MiXCR, with one record for every CDR3 protein. Among almost 40,000 distinct CDR3 sequences listed, approximately 46% were seen once. This CDR3 contains 16 residues. Germline V CDR1 and CDR2: SGHRS, YFSETQ. J lost 0 bases, V lost 7 bases, and 8 bases had no gene match. The source of this sequence is an adult woman with stable Graves' hyperthyroidism. Input material: peripheral blood. The chain combines TRBV5-1 with TRBJ1-3; TRBD1 matches at 9 bases. DNA of the CDR3: TGCGCCAGCTGTCCCAACAGGGGGCACTCTGGAAACACCATATATTTT. Its protein is CASCPNRGHSGNTIYF.